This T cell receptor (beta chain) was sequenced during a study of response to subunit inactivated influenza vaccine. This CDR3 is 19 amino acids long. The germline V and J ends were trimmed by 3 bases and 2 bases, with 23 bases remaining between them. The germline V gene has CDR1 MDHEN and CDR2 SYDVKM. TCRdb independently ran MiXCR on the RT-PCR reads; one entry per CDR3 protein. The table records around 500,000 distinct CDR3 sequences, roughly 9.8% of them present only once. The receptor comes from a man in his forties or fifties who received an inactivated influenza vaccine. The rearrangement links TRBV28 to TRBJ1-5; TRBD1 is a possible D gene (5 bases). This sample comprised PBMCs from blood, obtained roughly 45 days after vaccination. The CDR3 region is CASSFMATKGRWGNQPQHF. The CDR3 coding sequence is TGTGCCAGCAGTTTTATGGCTACCAAGGGGAGGTGGGGCAATCAGCCCCAGCATTTT.